This T cell receptor beta chain was found in a study of regulatory and conventional T cells in RAG deficiency. General observations from the study: RAG-deficient patients showed markedly lower Shannon entropy and higher Simpson indices than control T-cell subsets. Patient subsets had shorter CDR3s; Omenn Treg-Tconv overlap exceeded 75%. These Omenn syndrome Treg sorts may hold peripherally activated cells instead.

Some clones are missing from TCRdb's copy, which holds only in-frame ones; the method was immunoSEQ multiplex PCR. The repertoire holds approximately 35,000 clones, with about three quarters as singletons. Conventional CD4+ T cells were sorted from blood as CD25-low CD127-high cells. This clone showed up just a few times. Its antigen is not identified. The data also belong to a second study, concerning regulatory T cells. As that study records: Primers: 52 TRBV forward and 13 TRBJ reverse. In patients, unique TRB V-J pairs were restricted and V/J usage skewed, especially in Tregs.

The source is a human donor in good health. Sequencing was done on a sample of CD4+ effector T cells sorted from blood.

CDR3: CASSQGDSINTIYF. The CDR3 coding sequence is TGTGCCAGCAGCCAGGGGGACAGCATAAACACCATATATTTT. This sequence joins TRBV4-2 and TRBJ1-3, with 7 bases aligning to TRBD1. The V segment lost 3 bases and the J segment 6 bases; nucleotides outside the gene matches: 5. This CDR3 spans 14 amino acids. CDR1 and CDR2 from the germline V gene are LGHNA and YNFKEQ.